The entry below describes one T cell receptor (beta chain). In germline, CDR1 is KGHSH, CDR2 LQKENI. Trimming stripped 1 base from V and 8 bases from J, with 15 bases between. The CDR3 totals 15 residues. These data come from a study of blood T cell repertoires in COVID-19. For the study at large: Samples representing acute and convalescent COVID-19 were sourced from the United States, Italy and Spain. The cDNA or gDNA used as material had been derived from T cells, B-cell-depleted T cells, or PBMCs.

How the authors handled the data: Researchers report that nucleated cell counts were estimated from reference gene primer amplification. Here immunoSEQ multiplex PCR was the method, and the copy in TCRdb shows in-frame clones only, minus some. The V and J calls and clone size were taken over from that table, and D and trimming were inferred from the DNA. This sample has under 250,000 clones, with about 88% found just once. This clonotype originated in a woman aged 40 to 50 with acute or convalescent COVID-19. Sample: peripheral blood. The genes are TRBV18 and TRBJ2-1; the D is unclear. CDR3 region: CASSPRVQVLDEQFF. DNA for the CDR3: TGTGCCAGCTCACCACGGGTGCAGGTTTTGGATGAGCAGTTCTTC. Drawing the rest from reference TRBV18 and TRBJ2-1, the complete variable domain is NAGVMQNPRHLVRRRGQEARLRCSPMKGHSHVYWYRQLPEEGLKFMVYLQKENIIDESGMPKERFSAEFPKEGPSILRIQQVVRGDSAAYFCASSPRVQVLDEQFFGPGTRLTVL.